The 13 T cell receptor beta chains below come from one sample, sequenced in a study of cytomegalovirus exposure and HLA in healthy donors. PCR used 60 Vbeta primers and 13 Jbeta primers. Clones were read by immunoSEQ multiplex PCR, and TCRdb kept only the in-frame ones, dropping some. The sample carries some 90,000 clones, roughly 72% recorded once. Material: PBMCs. The receptors were gathered from a man under 40 in good health and CMV-seropositive.

The rearrangement uses TRBV5-1 and TRBJ2-5, with TRBD1 as a possible D gene (6 bases). V gave up 3 bases and J gave up 5 bases, with 14 bases separating them. The CDR3 length is 14 residues. In germline, CDR1 is SGHRS, CDR2 YFSETQ. CDR3 residues: CASSSTGIGETQYF. The CDR3 coding sequence is TGCGCCAGCAGCTCCACAGGGATAGGGGAGACCCAGTACTTC.

V is TRBV28 and J is TRBJ2-1; 13 nucleotides match TRBD2. Germline CDR1 reads MDHEN; CDR2 reads SYDVKM. The ends lost 4 bases at V and 14 bases at J; junction bases unmatched: 8. The CDR3 covers 14 residues. The CDR3 spells CASSSAGLAGREFF. The CDR3 region has the DNA TGTGCCAGCAGTTCTGCGGGACTAGCGGGACGGGAGTTCTTC.

The chain carries TRBV7-2 and TRBJ2-7; 7 positions agree with TRBD2. V trimming: 0 bases; J trimming: 1 base; junction bases outside the gene matches: 9. The CDR3 runs 17 residues. Germline V gives CDR1 SGHTA, CDR2 FQGNSA. CDR3 sequence: CASSLAVGGSWSYEQYF. Here the CDR3 DNA reads TGTGCCAGCAGCTTAGCCGTGGGCGGGAGTTGGTCCTACGAGCAGTACTTC.

The rearrangement joins TRBV28 to TRBJ1-2; tentatively, D is TRBD1 (6 bases). Germline V gene data show CDR1 as MDHEN and CDR2 as SYDVKM. CDR3 length: 14 amino acids. Trimming removed 6 bases from V and 10 bases from J, with 21 bases in between. CDR3 loop: CASSRGGAGRFYTF. The CDR3 region has the DNA TGTGCCAGCAGCCGAGGGGGGGCAGGGAGGTTCTACACCTTC.

The chain uses TRBV4-1 and TRBJ1-3, with TRBD1 matching 7 bases. Per germline, CDR1 MGHRA and CDR2 YSYEKL. The CDR3 is 18 residues long. Trimming cost V 6 bases and J 4 bases; bases outside gene matches: 18. The CDR3 protein is CASSSRAGQGGRGNTIYF. CDR3 bases: TGCGCCAGCAGTTCAAGGGCGGGGCAGGGGGGTCGAGGAAACACCATATATTTT.

Remarks on this clone: One end of the junction is discordant with germline, which a read error may explain. CDR3 amino acids: CASSQAGNTEELFF. CDR3 nucleotide sequence: TGTGCCAGCAGCCAAGCCGGGAACACCGAGGAGCTGTTTTTT. The J gene is TRBJ2-2, the V gene TRBV4-2; D possibly corresponds to TRBD2 (5 bases). CDR1 and CDR2 (germline): LGHNA, YNFKEQ. The CDR3 length is 14 residues.

This clone was seen a single time. V is TRBV7-2 and J is TRBJ1-3; D is unclear. Germline-derived CDR1 and CDR2 are SGHTA and FQGNSA. The CDR3 has 14 residues. The V and J ends lost 5 bases and 9 bases respectively, with 17 bases between them. CDR3 coding DNA: TGTGCCAGCAGCCGCGGGATTTTCCCCGGCACCATATATTTT. It translates to CASSRGIFPGTIYF.

The rearrangement uses TRBV7-3 and TRBJ2-2, with 7 bases lining up with TRBD1. The CDR3 runs 15 residues. Germline CDR1 is SGHTA and CDR2 is FQGTGA. V lost 5 bases to trimming and J lost 2 bases; unmatched junction nucleotides: 5. The chain's CDR3 is CASSAIGGNTGELFF. The CDR3 DNA is TGTGCCAGCAGCGCCATAGGGGGCAACACCGGGGAGCTGTTTTTT.

This chain links TRBV11-2 with TRBJ2-3; TRBD2 might be the D (5 bases). V lost 2 bases and J lost 5, with 11 bases in between. CDR1 is SGHAT and CDR2 is FQNNGV in the germline V gene. The CDR3 is made up of 14 amino acids. CDR3 in amino acids: CASSLRRGIDTQYF. The DNA for the CDR3 is TGTGCCAGCAGCTTAAGACGGGGTATAGATACGCAGTATTTT.

The table lists this clone with a few counts. V usage is TRBV9 and J usage is TRBJ1-1; 7 bases line up with TRBD1. V lost 4 bases, J lost 1 base, and 10 bases stayed unmatched. The CDR3 runs to 16 residues. Germline V gives CDR1 SGDLS, CDR2 YYNGEE. The CDR3: CASSTQSDRANTEAFF. In DNA, the CDR3 is TGTGCCAGCAGCACCCAGAGCGACAGGGCGAACACTGAAGCTTTCTTT.

The chain employs TRBV4-3 and TRBJ1-2; 8 nucleotides align to TRBD1. Trimming cost V 3 bases and J 3 bases; bases outside gene matches: 6. The CDR3 runs to 15 residues. Germline V gives CDR1 LGHNA, CDR2 YSLEER. The CDR3: CASSQKTGDYYGYTF. DNA of the CDR3: TGCGCCAGCAGCCAGAAGACAGGGGATTACTATGGCTACACCTTC.

The chain recombines TRBV7-3 with TRBJ2-7, with a possible D match to TRBD2 (5 bases). This CDR3 is built from 15 residues. The ends were cut back, 1 base at V and 2 bases at J, with 12 bases in the middle. Germline assignment: CDR1 SGHTA and CDR2 FQGTGA. CDR3 protein: CASSLNPGFAYEQYF. DNA for the CDR3: TGTGCCAGCAGCTTAAATCCGGGATTCGCCTACGAGCAGTACTTC. Full variable domain (rest looked up from reference TRBV7-3 and TRBJ2-7): GAGVSQTPSNKVTEKGKYVELRCDPISGHTALYWYRQSLGQGPEFLIYFQGTGAADDSGLPNDRFFAVRPEGSVSTLKIQRTERGDSAVYLCASSLNPGFAYEQYFGPGTRLTVT.

This clone came up many times. V gene TRBV6-6 combines with J gene TRBJ1-1; D is unresolved. Per the germline V gene, CDR1 is MNHNY and CDR2 is SVGAGI (reference sequence). The CDR3 contains 13 residues. CDR3 loop: CAGGNAVNTEAFF. The DNA of the CDR3 is TGTGCAGGCGGGAACGCGGTGAACACTGAAGCTTTCTTT.